Sequencing of this T cell receptor beta chain was carried out in a study of blood T cell repertoires in COVID-19. Overall study context: Both acute and convalescent COVID-19 samples were obtained from the United States, Italy and Spain.

Trimming removed 2 bases at V and 4 bases at J, with 12 bases between. Germline CDR1 and CDR2: KGHSH and LQKENI. CDR3 length: 15 residues. In the authors' workflow: Quantification of nucleated cells was approximated via reference gene primer amplification. Some clones are missing from TCRdb's copy, which holds only in-frame ones; the method was immunoSEQ multiplex PCR. V and J calls plus clone size are reproduced from that table; the DNA served to infer D and trimming. The sample includes around 140,000 clones, 86% of them seen just once. Two consecutive negative NP/OP PCR tests, clearance, or resolved symptoms defined Cohort 3 recovery.

V gene TRBV18 combines with J gene TRBJ1-3; D gene unclear. The sample consisted of PBMCs or T cells enriched from blood (not recorded which). The origin of this receptor is a man aged 50 to 59 who had recovered from COVID-19. CDR3: CASSPGADPGNTIYF. The CDR3 DNA sequence: TGTGCCAGCTCACCAGGAGCAGACCCAGGAAACACCATATATTTT.